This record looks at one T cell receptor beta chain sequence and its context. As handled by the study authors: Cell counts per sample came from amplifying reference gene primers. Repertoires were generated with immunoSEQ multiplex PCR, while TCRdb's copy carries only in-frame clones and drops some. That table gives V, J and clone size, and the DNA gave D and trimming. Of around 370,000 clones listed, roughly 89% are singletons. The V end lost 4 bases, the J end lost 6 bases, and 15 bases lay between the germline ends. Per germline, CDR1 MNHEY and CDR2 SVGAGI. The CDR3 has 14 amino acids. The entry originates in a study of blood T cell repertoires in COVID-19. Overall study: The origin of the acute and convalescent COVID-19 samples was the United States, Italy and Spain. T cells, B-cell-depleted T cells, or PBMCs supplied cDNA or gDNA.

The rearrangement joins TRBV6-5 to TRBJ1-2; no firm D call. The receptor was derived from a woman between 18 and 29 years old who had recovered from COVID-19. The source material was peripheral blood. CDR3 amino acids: CASSSAEGSDGYTF. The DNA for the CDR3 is TGTGCCAGCAGTTCTGCGGAGGGCTCCGATGGCTACACCTTC.